This T cell receptor beta chain was profiled in a study of molecular identifiers for immune sequencing clone quantification. The study's findings and limits: Highly expanded clone sizes could be underestimated by identical TCR molecules sharing a barcode.

Previously reported methods and listed TCR primers produced the bulk TCR libraries. TCRdb itself ran the PCR reads through MiXCR, one entry per CDR3 protein. Here the sample spans under 650,000 distinct CDR3 sequences, less than 20% being singletons. This clonotype showed up just a few times. No antigen is known for it. CDR1 LGHNA and CDR2 YSLEER come from the germline V gene. Trimming shortened V by 5 bases and J by 1 base, and 12 bases separated the two germline ends. The CDR3 consists of 15 residues. The source material was naive CD8+ T cells from blood, with Jurkat cell RNA spiked in. Noted subset: FACS-sorted CD8+CD4-CCR7+CD45RA+ naive T cells. This sequence joins TRBV4-3 and TRBJ2-1; tentatively, D is TRBD1 or TRBD2 (6 bases each). This sequence was found in a human donor in good health. Some libraries in this study had Jurkat cell RNA spiked in. CDR3 nucleotide sequence: TGCGCCAGCAGCATAACGGGGGCTTCCTACAATGAGCAGTTCTTC. It specifies CASSITGASYNEQFF.